The 19 T cell receptor beta chains below were found in one sample sequenced in a study of blood T cell repertoires in COVID-19. Profiling relied on immunoSEQ multiplex PCR, and the TCRdb table lists in-frame clones only, not all of them. Altogether around 290,000 clones are present, approximately 90% being singletons, with the ten largest covering 2% to 2.5%. The sample comprised peripheral blood. Receptor source: a woman in her 30s with COVID-19, enrolled during active disease.

The rearrangement joins TRBV27 to TRBJ1-5; D might be TRBD1 (6 bases). Trimming pared 10 bases from V and 3 bases from J, leaving 10 bases between. Germline V gene sequence: CDR1 MNHEY, CDR2 SMNVEV (reference sequence). The CDR3 is 12 residues long. The CDR3 coding sequence is TGTGCCACGGGACATCTCAATCAGCCCCAGCATTTT. Protein sequence: CATGHLNQPQHF.

The chain joins TRBV23-1 to TRBJ1-5; 7 bases line up with TRBD1. TRBV23-1 is designated an ORF whose function remains uncertain. The length of the CDR3 is 17 residues. J was trimmed by 2 bases and V by 0 bases; bases with no gene match: 7. The CDR3 bases are TGCGCCAGCAGTCAATCAGGAGGGGGCGGCGGCAATCAGCCCCAGCATTTT. It encodes CASSQSGGGGGNQPQHF.

The chain carries TRBV20-1 and TRBJ1-3, with D unclear. The CDR3 covers 11 residues. V dropped 4 bases and J dropped 4 bases, with 5 bases sitting between them. Per the germline V gene, CDR1 is DFQATT and CDR2 is SNEGSKA (reference sequence). The CDR3 is CSAIGGNTIYF. In nucleotides, the CDR3 is TGCAGTGCTATTGGCGGAAACACCATATATTTT.

CDR3 DNA: TGTGCCATCAGTGAGTCTGGGGAGAACCGAGCTTTCTTT. Residues: CAISESGENRAFF. The chain links TRBV10-3 to TRBJ1-1, with no clear D. This CDR3 region has 13 residues. Trimming cost V 0 bases and J 10 bases, with 12 bases left between them. Germline CDR1 is ENHRY and CDR2 is SYGVKD.

The chain links TRBV15 to TRBJ1-2; weak D call: TRBD1 (6 bases). V lost 2 bases, J lost 10 bases, and 14 bases lay in between. Germline assignment: CDR1 LNHNV and CDR2 YYDKDF (reference sequence). The CDR3 runs 13 residues. The CDR3 bases are TGTGCCACCAGCAGACCCCCGGGACATGACTACACCTTC. It codes for CATSRPPGHDYTF.

The chain couples TRBV2 to TRBJ1-3, with a tentative D call TRBD1 (5 bases). The CDR3 spans 16 residues. The V end lost 2 bases, the J end lost 2 bases, and 13 bases lay between the germline ends. Per the germline V gene, CDR1 is SNHLY and CDR2 is FYNNEI. CDR3 sequence: CASSEIGPGAGNTIYF. CDR3 nucleotide sequence: TGTGCCAGCAGTGAAATCGGTCCGGGGGCTGGAAACACCATATATTTT.

This sequence joins TRBV9 and TRBJ1-3; D unresolved. CDR3 length: 18 amino acids. Germline V lookup: CDR1 SGDLS, CDR2 YYNGEE. V was pared by 1 base and J by 0 bases, with 17 bases between. Here the CDR3 reads CASSVLAEGWGSGNTIYF. CDR3 coding DNA: TGTGCCAGCAGCGTACTAGCCGAGGGTTGGGGCTCTGGAAACACCATATATTTT.

This clone was seen just once. J is TRBJ1-2 and V is TRBV27; D remains unclear. The ends were cut back, 3 bases at V and 4 bases at J, with 18 bases in the middle. Germline-derived CDR1 and CDR2 are MNHEY and SMNVEV (reference sequence). CDR3 size: 16 residues. The CDR3 DNA sequence: TGTGCCAGCAGTTTTACCGTTGGGCGGGTAGGCTATGGCTACACCTTC. Its translation: CASSFTVGRVGYGYTF.

V usage is TRBV28 and J usage is TRBJ2-7, with 8 bases fitting TRBD1. The V gene's germline CDR1 is MDHEN and CDR2 SYDVKM. The CDR3 loop spans 14 amino acids. The ends lost 5 bases at V and 3 bases at J; junction bases unmatched: 6. Here the CDR3 DNA reads TGTGCCAGCAGTCAGAGGACAGGGTTCTACGAGCAGTACTTC. Translating it yields CASSQRTGFYEQYF.

This rearrangement joins TRBV28 to TRBJ2-7, with 7 bases lining up with TRBD1. With V trimmed by 6 bases and J by 5 bases, 10 bases remained unmatched. There are 14 residues in the CDR3. Germline-derived CDR1 and CDR2 are MDHEN and SYDVKM. CDR3 in DNA: TGTGCCAGCAGATTGACAGGGATAGTCGACGAGCAGTACTTC. Encoded protein: CASRLTGIVDEQYF.

For the CDR3, the DNA is TGTGCCAGTAGTATAGATAGGGACAGGACCGGGGAGCTGTTTTTT. Its translation: CASSIDRDRTGELFF. The chain joins TRBV19 to TRBJ2-2; 8 bases match TRBD1. This CDR3 is built from 15 residues. The germline V gene encodes CDR1 LNHDA and CDR2 SQIVND (reference sequence). Trimming removed 0 bases from V and 5 bases from J; junction bases left unmatched: 2.

The chain carries TRBV6-2 or TRBV6-3 and TRBJ1-2; a weak D match, TRBD1 (5 bases). The CDR3 loop spans 12 amino acids. Trimming shortened V by 2 bases and J by 7 bases, and 8 bases separated the two germline ends. Germline assignment: CDR1 MNHEY and CDR2 SVGEGT. CDR3 sequence: CASSYGQVGYTF. The CDR3 DNA reads as TGTGCCAGCAGTTACGGACAAGTTGGCTACACCTTC.

The chain links TRBV3-1 (or the pseudogene TRBV3-2) to TRBJ2-7; 8 nucleotides align to TRBD2. The V and J ends lost 2 bases and 1 base, in that order; junction bases with no gene match: 7. Germline V gene sequence: CDR1 LGHDT, CDR2 YNNKEL (reference sequence). This CDR3 comprises 16 residues. The CDR3 reads CASSQQSGGNSYEQYF. CDR3 nucleotide sequence: TGTGCCAGCAGCCAACAAAGCGGGGGAAATTCCTACGAGCAGTACTTC.

The chain recombines TRBV27 with TRBJ2-1; TRBD1 matches 10 bases. The CDR3 consists of 15 residues. V shed 6 bases and J 4 bases; nucleotides not matched to a gene: 6. Germline assignment: CDR1 MNHEY and CDR2 SMNVEV (reference sequence). The CDR3 spells CASSDDRGPYNEQFF. DNA for the CDR3: TGTGCCAGCAGCGACGACAGGGGGCCTTACAATGAGCAGTTCTTC.

This clone occurred once. The chain employs TRBV9 and TRBJ1-2; 7 positions match TRBD1. This CDR3 is built from 15 residues. V trimming: 4 bases; J trimming: 8 bases; junction bases outside the gene matches: 14. CDR1 is SGDLS and CDR2 is YYNGEE in the germline V gene. This CDR3 is CASSPDRVVFGGYTF. In DNA form, the CDR3 reads TGTGCCAGCAGCCCAGACAGGGTAGTGTTTGGAGGCTACACCTTC.

The rearrangement uses TRBV27 and TRBJ2-7; the match to TRBD1 covers 9 bases. The CDR3 loop spans 17 amino acids. V lost 2 bases to trimming and J lost 4 bases; unmatched junction nucleotides: 12. Germline V lookup: CDR1 MNHEY, CDR2 SMNVEV (reference sequence). The CDR3: CASSLGPGQGPPYEQYF. CDR3 DNA sequence: TGTGCCAGCAGTTTAGGACCGGGACAGGGACCCCCTTACGAGCAGTACTTC.

The CDR3, as DNA: TGTGCCAGCAGCTCTTACTCTGGAAACACCATATATTTT. Its translation is CASSSYSGNTIYF. The V and J genes are TRBV5-5 and TRBJ1-3, with D unclear. CDR1 and CDR2 (germline): SGHKS, YYEKEE (reference sequence). The CDR3 runs to 13 residues. Trimming removed 3 bases at V and 0 bases at J, with 4 bases between.

The chain couples TRBV27 to TRBJ2-5, with 8 bases aligning to TRBD2. This CDR3 contains 16 residues. V lost 5 bases, J lost 5 bases, and 13 bases stayed unmatched. Germline CDR1 reads MNHEY; CDR2 reads SMNVEV (reference sequence). The CDR3 nucleotides are TGTGCCAGCAGTGTATTCCCAGCGGGAGTATGGGAGACCCAGTACTTC. Translated: CASSVFPAGVWETQYF.

The rearrangement links TRBV5-1 to TRBJ2-1; 9 bases are a match to TRBD2. Germline assignment: CDR1 SGHRS and CDR2 YFSETQ. The CDR3 sequence is 17 residues long. J was trimmed by 0 bases and V by 4 bases; bases with no gene match: 8. The CDR3 here is CASSAGGGRGSYNEQFF. CDR3 in DNA: TGCGCCAGCAGCGCGGGTGGCGGGAGGGGCTCCTACAATGAGCAGTTCTTC.